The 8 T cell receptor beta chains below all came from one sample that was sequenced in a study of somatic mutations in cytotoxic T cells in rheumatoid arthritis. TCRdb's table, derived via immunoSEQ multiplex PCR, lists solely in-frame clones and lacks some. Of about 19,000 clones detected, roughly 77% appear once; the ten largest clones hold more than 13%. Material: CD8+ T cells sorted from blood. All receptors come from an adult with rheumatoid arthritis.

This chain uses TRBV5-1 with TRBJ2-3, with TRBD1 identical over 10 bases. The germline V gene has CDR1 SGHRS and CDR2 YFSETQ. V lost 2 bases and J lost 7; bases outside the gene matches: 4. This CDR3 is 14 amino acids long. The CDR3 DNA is TGCGCCAGCAGCTTCGGGACAGGGGTGAATACGCAGTATTTT. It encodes CASSFGTGVNTQYF. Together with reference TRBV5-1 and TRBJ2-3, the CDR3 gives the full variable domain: KAGVTQTPRYLIKTRGQQVTLSCSPISGHRSVSWYQQTPGQGLQFLFEYFSETQRNKGNFPGRFSGRQFSNSRSEMNVSTLELGDSALYLCASSFGTGVNTQYFGPGTRLTVL.

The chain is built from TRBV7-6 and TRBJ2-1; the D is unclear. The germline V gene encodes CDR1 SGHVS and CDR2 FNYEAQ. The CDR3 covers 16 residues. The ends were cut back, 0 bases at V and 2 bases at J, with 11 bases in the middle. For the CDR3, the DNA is TGTGCCAGCAGCTTAGCGCCTGAGCGAGCCTACAATGAGCAGTTCTTC. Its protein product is CASSLAPERAYNEQFF.

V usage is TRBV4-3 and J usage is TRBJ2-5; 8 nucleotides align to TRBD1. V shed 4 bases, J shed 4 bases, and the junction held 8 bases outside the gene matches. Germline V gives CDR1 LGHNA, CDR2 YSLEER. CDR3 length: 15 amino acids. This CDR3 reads CASSPSTGGIETQYF. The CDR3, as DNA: TGCGCCAGCAGCCCCTCCACAGGGGGGATAGAGACCCAGTACTTC.

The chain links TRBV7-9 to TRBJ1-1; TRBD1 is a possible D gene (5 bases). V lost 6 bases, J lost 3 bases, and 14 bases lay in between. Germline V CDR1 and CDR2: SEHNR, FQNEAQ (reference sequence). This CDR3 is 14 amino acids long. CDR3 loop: CASSQGIGHTEAFF. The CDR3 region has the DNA TGTGCCAGCAGTCAGGGAATTGGGCACACTGAAGCTTTCTTT.

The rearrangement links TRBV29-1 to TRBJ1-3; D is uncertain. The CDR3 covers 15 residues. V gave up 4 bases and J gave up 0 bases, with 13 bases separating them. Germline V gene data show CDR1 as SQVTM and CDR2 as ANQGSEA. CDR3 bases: TGCAGCGTTGCTTTCGGGTCCATCTCTGGAAACACCATATATTTT. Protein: CSVAFGSISGNTIYF.

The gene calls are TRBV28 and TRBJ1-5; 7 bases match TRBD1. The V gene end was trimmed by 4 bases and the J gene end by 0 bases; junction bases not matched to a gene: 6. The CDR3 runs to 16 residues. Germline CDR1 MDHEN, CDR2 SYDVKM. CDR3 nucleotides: TGTGCCAGCAGTTCTGGGACAGTTATTAGCAATCAGCCCCAGCATTTT. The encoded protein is CASSSGTVISNQPQHF.

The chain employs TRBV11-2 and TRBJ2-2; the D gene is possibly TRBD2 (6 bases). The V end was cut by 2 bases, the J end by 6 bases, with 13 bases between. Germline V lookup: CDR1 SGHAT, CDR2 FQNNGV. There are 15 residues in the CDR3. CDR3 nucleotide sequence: TGTGCCAGCAGCTTATACCCACTAGCTCCCGGGGAGCTGTTTTTT. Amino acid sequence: CASSLYPLAPGELFF.

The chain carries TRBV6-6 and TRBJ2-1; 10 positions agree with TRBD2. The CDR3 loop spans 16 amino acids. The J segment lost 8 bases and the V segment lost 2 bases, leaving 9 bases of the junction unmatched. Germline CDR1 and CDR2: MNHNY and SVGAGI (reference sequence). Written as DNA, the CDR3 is TGTGCCAGCAGTTACCCAAAGGCTAGCGGGAGCTATGAGCAGTTCTTC. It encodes CASSYPKASGSYEQFF.